Listed here are 30 T cell receptor beta chains from one sample, sequenced in a study of CD4 and CD8 cells across lung adenocarcinoma regions. TCRdb itself ran the PCR reads through MiXCR, one entry per CDR3 protein. The sample records 22,000 or so distinct CDR3 sequences, roughly 54% being singletons. Source material: CD8+ T cells from the center of a lung tumor. These receptor sequences come from a female donor with lung adenocarcinoma. The CD4 and CD8 labels of this study may be unreliable.

This clonotype has a handful of counts. This chain connects TRBV6-1 to TRBJ2-3; D may match TRBD1 or TRBD2 (5 bases each). The V and J ends lost 6 bases and 6 bases respectively, with 19 bases between them. Germline values: CDR1 MNHNS, CDR2 SASEGT. The CDR3 contains 15 residues. CDR3 loop: CASRRDPARFDTQYF. CDR3 bases: TGTGCCAGCAGGAGGGACCCCGCCAGGTTTGATACGCAGTATTTT.

This chain joins TRBV7-8 and TRBJ2-3; D uncertain. The end of the DNA is better explained by TRBJ2-5, so the J call may be wrong. This CDR3 spans 12 amino acids. Germline lookup yields CDR1 SGHVS and CDR2 FQNEAQ. The CDR3 nucleotides are TGTGCCAGCAGTTTTAATAGAGAGACCCAGTACTTC. Its translation: CASSFNRETQYF.

In this sample, this clonotype turned up a few times. The V call is TRBV6-5, the J call TRBJ2-1, with 12 bases fitting TRBD2. The J call is doubtful: the DNA matches TRBJ2-7 better. CDR1 MNHEY and CDR2 SVGAGI come from the germline V gene. This CDR3 region has 16 residues. CDR3: CASSYRTSGRPGEQYF. The CDR3 region has the DNA TGTGCCAGCAGTTACCGCACTAGCGGGAGGCCGGGGGAGCAGTACTTC.

This clonotype has a count of ten or more. CDR3 sequence (DNA): TGTGCCAGCAGTTTATTCGGCGGGACGGTAGATACGCAGTATTTT. Protein product: CASSLFGGTVDTQYF. This chain uses TRBV27 with TRBJ2-3; D may be TRBD2 (6 bases). The CDR3 length is 15 residues. Germline V gene lookup returns CDR1 MNHEY and CDR2 SMNVEV (reference sequence). V shed 1 base and J shed 5 bases, with 13 bases lying between them.

At least ten counts were recorded for this clonotype. V is TRBV6-1 and J is TRBJ2-5; no reliable D call. The CDR3 has 14 amino acids. Germline V gives CDR1 MNHNS, CDR2 SASEGT. Trimming took 1 base from V and 4 from J, leaving 10 bases between them. Here the CDR3 reads CASSEGVGIETQYF. The CDR3 DNA reads TGTGCCAGCAGTGAAGGTGTAGGAATAGAGACCCAGTACTTC.

This chain connects TRBV6-4 to TRBJ1-6; D is uncertain. CDR3 length: 13 amino acids. Germline CDR1 reads MRHNA; CDR2 reads SNTAGT. Trimming left V 6 bases short and J 7 bases short, with 10 bases between. The chain's CDR3 is CASSEWRNSPLHF. The CDR3 nucleotides are TGTGCCAGCAGCGAATGGAGAAATTCACCCCTCCACTTT.

This rearrangement joins TRBV12-3 or TRBV12-4 to TRBJ1-1; D gene unclear. V lost 6 bases, J lost 1 base, and 12 bases lay in between. This CDR3 is built from 14 residues. CDR3 loop: CASSLGEENTEAFF. CDR3 in DNA: TGTGCCAGCAGCCTCGGGGAGGAGAACACTGAAGCTTTCTTT.

A word on this clonotype: An end of the junction does not agree with germline; a read error may underlie this. V and J are TRBV27 and TRBJ2-3, with a tentative D call TRBD2 (5 bases). The CDR3 is 15 residues long. Germline CDR1 MNHEY, CDR2 SMNVEV (reference sequence). CDR3 sequence (DNA): TGTGCCCGCGGGCCGCGGGTAGGAGTCACAGATACTCAGTATTTC. Translation: CARGPRVGVTDTQYF.

V usage is TRBV27 and J usage is TRBJ2-3; perhaps TRBD2 as D (5 bases). The CDR3 runs to 15 residues. Germline CDR1 MNHEY, CDR2 SMNVEV (reference sequence). Trimming removed 7 bases at V and 2 bases at J, with 16 bases between. The CDR3 sequence: CASIPGLGVTDTQYF. The CDR3 DNA sequence: TGTGCCAGCATTCCGGGCCTGGGAGTCACAGATACGCAGTATTTT.

The rearrangement joins TRBV30 to TRBJ2-5; a possible D gene is TRBD2 (5 bases). The CDR3 has 14 residues. Per germline, CDR1 GTSNPN and CDR2 SVGIG (reference sequence). This chain's CDR3 is CAGSGGWDQETQYF. CDR3 sequence (DNA): TGTGCGGGGAGCGGAGGCTGGGACCAAGAGACCCAGTACTTC.

As for this clonotype: A much larger clone lies one base from this, so it may be a read error. The genes are TRBV7-2 and TRBJ2-5; 7 positions match TRBD1. Looked up from germline, CDR1 is SGHTA and CDR2 is FQGNSA. The CDR3 runs to 15 residues. CDR3 coding DNA: TGTGCCAGCAGCCGATGGTCGGGACAGCAAGAGACCCAGCACTTC. It encodes CASSRWSGQQETQHF.

This clonotype was detected many times. V usage is TRBV12-3 or TRBV12-4 and J usage is TRBJ2-5; TRBD2 might be the D (6 bases). This CDR3 has 16 amino acids. Trimming removed 3 bases at V and 2 bases at J, with 16 bases between. In nucleotides, the CDR3 is TGTGCCAGCAGTTTTAGGGCAGGGAGCGGGCAAGAGACCCAGTACTTC. It codes for CASSFRAGSGQETQYF.

In its sample, this clonotype ranks as medium-sized. V usage is TRBV27 and J usage is TRBJ2-3; TRBD1 aligns across 8 bases. CDR1 is MNHEY and CDR2 is SMNVEV in the germline V gene (reference sequence). The CDR3 length is 15 residues. Germline trimming cut 5 bases from V and 4 bases from J; bases unmatched to any gene: 8. CDR3: CASSTPGQGADTQYF. The CDR3 DNA follows: TGTGCCAGCAGTACTCCTGGACAGGGCGCAGATACGCAGTATTTT.

V usage is TRBV27 and J usage is TRBJ2-2; 15 bases agree with TRBD2. This CDR3 region has 16 residues. The germline V gene has CDR1 MNHEY and CDR2 SMNVEV (reference sequence). Trimming took 3 bases from V and 4 from J; bases not matched to a gene: 0. In nucleotides, the CDR3 is TGTGCCAGCAGTTTGGGACTAGCGGGGGGCACCGGGGAGCTGTTTTTT. Protein sequence: CASSLGLAGGTGELFF.

Regarding this clonotype: Relative to the germline gene, one junction end is altered; a read error may explain this. V is TRBV27 and J is TRBJ2-1, with D perhaps TRBD2 (5 bases). The CDR3 has 16 residues. CDR1 and CDR2 (germline): MNHEY, SMNVEV (reference sequence). The CDR3 sequence: CASRLSGSKLYTEQFF. For the CDR3, the DNA is TGTGCCAGCAGGTTATCGGGGAGCAAACTCTACACTGAGCAGTTCTTC.

The rearrangement links TRBV20-1 to TRBJ1-5; D gene ambiguous. Germline CDR1 DFQATT, CDR2 SNEGSKA (reference sequence). V lost 0 bases and J 0 bases, leaving 9 bases between the germline ends. The CDR3 is 15 residues long. The CDR3 reads CSARDLTGSNQPQHF. CDR3 coding DNA: TGCAGTGCTAGAGACCTGACTGGTAGCAATCAGCCCCAGCATTTT.

The CDR3 region is CASGTSGSTDTQYF. CDR3 sequence (DNA): TGTGCCAGCGGTACTAGCGGGAGTACAGATACGCAGTATTTT. This sequence joins TRBV12-3 or TRBV12-4 and TRBJ2-3; 11 positions match TRBD2. After removal of 8 bases from V and 3 bases from J, the junction contained 4 bases not matched to a gene. This CDR3 has 14 residues.

The rearrangement links TRBV6-1 to TRBJ1-3; no clear D. This CDR3 has 14 residues. Trimming took off 8 bases at V and 0 bases at J, with 11 bases between the two ends. The germline gives CDR1 MNHNS, CDR2 SASEGT. The CDR3 loop is CASVPQSSGNTIYF. CDR3 bases: TGTGCCAGCGTCCCCCAAAGCTCTGGAAACACCATATATTTT.

V gene TRBV30 combines with J gene TRBJ2-5, with D perhaps TRBD1 (6 bases). The CDR3 consists of 14 residues. Germline assignment: CDR1 GTSNPN and CDR2 SVGIG (reference sequence). CDR3 bases: TGTGCGGGGATCGCGGGCAGTGACGAGGGGGCCCAGTACTTC. It specifies CAGIAGSDEGAQYF.

The sample holds many counts of this clonotype. J is TRBJ1-4 and V is TRBV27; D may be TRBD1 (5 bases). The CDR3 has 15 residues. Trimming pared 6 bases from V and 3 bases from J, leaving 14 bases between. Germline CDR1 is MNHEY and CDR2 is SMNVEV (reference sequence). The CDR3 here is CASRQNGTPNEKLFF. The DNA for the CDR3 is TGTGCCAGCAGGCAAAACGGGACTCCTAATGAAAAACTGTTTTTT.

This clonotype came up a few times. V is TRBV6-4 and J is TRBJ2-5; 10 positions match TRBD2. The CDR3 has 16 residues. From germline, CDR1 is MRHNA and CDR2 SNTAGT. With 6 bases clipped from V and 1 base from J, the junction kept 8 bases outside the gene matches. In nucleotides, the CDR3 is TGTGCCAGCAGAGATGAGCGGGAGGGCCGCCAAGAGACCCAGTACTTC. It specifies CASRDEREGRQETQYF.

V and J are TRBV6-1 and TRBJ2-4; tentative D call: TRBD2 (7 bases). The V end was cut by 10 bases, the J end by 13 bases, with 26 bases between. Germline loops: CDR1 MNHNS, CDR2 SASEGT. The CDR3 length is 14 residues. This chain's CDR3 is CATIGGRDENTQYF. The CDR3 bases are TGTGCCACGATCGGGGGGCGTGACGAAAACACCCAGTACTTC.

The V call is TRBV27, the J call TRBJ2-4; D is uncertain. Trimming left V 8 bases short and J 12 bases short, with 14 bases between. The length of the CDR3 is 11 residues. The germline V gene encodes CDR1 MNHEY and CDR2 SMNVEV (reference sequence). CDR3 DNA: TGTGCCAGCGGTCCTCAAAATACTCAGTACTTC. Protein product: CASGPQNTQYF.

This clonotype has only a few counts. V and J are TRBV10-2 and TRBJ2-5; possible D gene TRBD2, 5 bases. The CDR3 covers 12 residues. CDR1 and CDR2 (germline): WSHSY, SAAADI. Trimming took off 8 bases at V and 3 bases at J, with 10 bases between the two ends. CDR3 in amino acids: CASADFEETQYF. CDR3 nucleotide sequence: TGCGCCAGCGCGGACTTCGAAGAGACCCAGTACTTC.

The table lists this clonotype with many counts. The chain combines TRBV6-5 with TRBJ1-1; 7 nucleotides agree with TRBD1. The CDR3 extends over 15 amino acids. Germline CDR1 is MNHEY and CDR2 is SVGAGI. After removal of 2 bases from V and 1 base from J, the junction contained 4 bases not matched to a gene. This CDR3 is CASSYDNRGNTEAFF. CDR3 coding DNA: TGTGCCAGCAGTTACGATAACAGGGGGAACACTGAAGCTTTCTTT.

V gene TRBV11-2 combines with J gene TRBJ2-3; TRBD1 matches at 7 bases. CDR1 and CDR2 (germline): SGHAT, FQNNGV. With 5 bases clipped from V and 12 bases from J, the junction kept 20 bases outside the gene matches. The CDR3 spans 16 residues. CDR3 DNA: TGTGCCAGCAGCGTAAGGGGGCGGTCTAGCACAGATATTCAGTATTTT. This codes for CASSVRGRSSTDIQYF. The full variable domain, completed using reference TRBV11-2 and TRBJ2-3, is EAGVAQSPRYKIIEKRQSVAFWCNPISGHATLYWYQQILGQGPKLLIQFQNNGVVDDSQLPKDRFSAERLKGVDSTLKIQPAKLEDSAVYLCASSVRGRSSTDIQYFGPGTRLTVL.

Notes on this clonotype: With a much larger clone just one base away, this may be a read error. CDR3 in amino acids: CASSPYGGQGNTEAFF. The CDR3 region has the DNA TGTGCCAGCAGTCCCTATGGCGGGCAGGGGAACACTGAAGCTTTCTTT. The rearrangement uses TRBV6-1 and TRBJ1-1; possibly TRBD1 for D (5 bases). The CDR3 totals 16 residues. Trimming took off 5 bases at V and 1 base at J, with 17 bases between the two ends. CDR1 is MNHNS and CDR2 is SASEGT in the germline V gene.

This clonotype has just one count. A much bigger clone sits one base away, suggesting this may be a read error. The chain couples TRBV6-1 to TRBJ2-1; TRBD2 matches at 13 bases. With the DNA end fitting TRBJ2-5 better, the J assignment may be wrong. The CDR3 extends over 15 amino acids. From germline, CDR1 is MNHNS and CDR2 SASEGT. The CDR3: CARTPGLAGRETQYF. CDR3 coding DNA: TGTGCCCGCACCCCGGGACTAGCGGGACGAGAGACCCAGTACTTC.

The chain uses TRBV6-1 and TRBJ2-1; D not certain. The tail of the sequence fits TRBJ2-7 better, so the J call may be wrong. Germline V lookup: CDR1 MNHNS, CDR2 SASEGT. The CDR3 length is 11 residues. This CDR3 is CASSVKIEQYF. For the CDR3, the DNA is TGTGCCAGCAGTGTAAAAATAGAGCAGTACTTC.

This rearrangement joins TRBV10-1 to TRBJ2-3; weak D call: TRBD2 (5 bases). TRBJ2-7 explains the end of the DNA better; the J call may be wrong. The CDR3 covers 14 residues. Per the germline V gene, CDR1 is WNHNN and CDR2 is SYGVQD (reference sequence). DNA of the CDR3: TGCGCGGGGAGAGAGGGATGTGACCCAGAGACGCAGTACTTC. Translating gives CAGREGCDPETQYF.